The 6 T cell receptor beta chains in this list originate from one sample, sequenced in a study of cytomegalovirus exposure and HLA in healthy donors (dated by TCRdb to 2017 to 2019). To prepare the library, the immunoSEQ multiplex PCR assay was applied. A mixture of 60 forward primers for TCR Vbeta segments and 13 reverse primers for TCR Jbeta segments was used in the multiplex PCR. TCRdb re-hosts the immuneACCESS table, in-frame sequences only. Its copies lack some clones; in the studies checked, an unresolved V gene accounts for under half of them, and the cause for the rest is not known. Within this sample are around 170,000 clones, with less than 80% of them counted one time only. Under 0.75% of the sample belongs to the ten largest clones. The specimen sequenced was PBMCs. The receptors here all came from a woman aged 40 to 49 in good health and CMV-seronegative.

Comments on this clone: The junction shows a germline mismatch at one end, possibly a read error. The chain recombines TRBV5-1 with TRBJ1-2, with D possibly being TRBD1 (6 bases). Germline CDR1 SGHRS, CDR2 YFSETQ. The CDR3 has 14 amino acids. CDR3 bases: TGTGCCAGCAGCTTGGGGGCGCCGAGCTATGGCTACACCTTC. It yields the protein CASSLGAPSYGYTF.

The chain has TRBV30 and TRBJ1-2; D is unresolved. There are 13 residues in the CDR3. Per the germline V gene, CDR1 is GTSNPN and CDR2 is SVGIG (reference sequence). V lost 5 bases and J 1 base, leaving 11 bases between the germline ends. CDR3 DNA: TGTGCCTGGGACAACCCAGGTAACTATGGCTACACCTTC. Its protein product is CAWDNPGNYGYTF.

The V gene is TRBV30, the J gene TRBJ2-6; D unresolved. Germline V gives CDR1 GTSNPN, CDR2 SVGIG (reference sequence). This CDR3 has 14 residues. V dropped 5 bases and J dropped 1 base, with 9 bases sitting between them. The CDR3: CAWDNRSGANVLTF. The CDR3 DNA reads as TGTGCCTGGGACAACAGATCTGGGGCCAACGTCCTGACTTTC.

The CDR3 sequence: CASSRPGVNTEAFF. Written as DNA, the CDR3 is TGTGCCAGCAGCCGACCGGGGGTGAACACTGAAGCTTTCTTT. The rearrangement uses TRBV28 and TRBJ1-1, with D possibly being TRBD1 (5 bases). The CDR3 loop spans 14 amino acids. Looked up from germline, CDR1 is MDHEN and CDR2 is SYDVKM. Trimming shortened V by 6 bases and J by 0 bases, and 11 bases separated the two germline ends.

This clone has just one count. This chain links TRBV27 with TRBJ2-3, with D possibly TRBD1 on 5 matching bases. V was pared by 1 base and J by 4 bases, with 12 bases between. Looked up from germline, CDR1 is MNHEY and CDR2 is SMNVEV (reference sequence). This CDR3 comprises 15 residues. The CDR3, as DNA: TGTGCCAGCAGTTTATTCAGGGTTGGTGCAGATACGCAGTATTTT. As protein: CASSLFRVGADTQYF.

V gene TRBV6-5 combines with J gene TRBJ1-2; D ambiguous. Germline V gives CDR1 MNHEY, CDR2 SVGAGI. With 4 bases removed from V and 5 bases from J, the gap between germline ends came to 8 bases. This CDR3 region has 12 residues. The chain's CDR3 is CASSSEGYGYTF. CDR3 DNA sequence: TGTGCCAGCAGTTCCGAGGGATATGGCTACACCTTC.